The rows below give T cell receptor beta chains drawn from one sample of a study of T cell responses to AZD1222 COVID-19 vaccine. Measured with immunoSEQ multiplex PCR; TCRdb has only the in-frame clones, and not every one. Of 86,000 or so clones listed, roughly 89% are singletons. Sequencing used peripheral blood, obtained on day 0 of AZD1222 vaccination. The source of these receptors is an adult in good health. Both conserved end residues are part of each CDR3. A D gene is named only where the DNA matches it firmly. Not all rows give a size; the values are once, few, many and, for expanded clones, a class.

j_gene	v_gene	d_gene	abundance	CDR3nt	CDR3aa
TRBJ1-6	TRBV5-1	NA	NA	TGCGCCAGCAGCTTAAGCTTTGGGGGGAATTCACCCCTCCACTTT	CASSLSFGGNSPLHF
TRBJ1-4	TRBV7-9	TRBD1	few	TGTGCCAGCAGCTTGACAGGGGAGGGAGAAAAACTGTTTTTT	CASSLTGEGEKLFF
TRBJ2-1	TRBV19	NA	NA	TGTGCCAGTAGTATAGGCAGGGGAGGTGCGGGGTACAATGAGCAGTTCTTC	CASSIGRGGAGYNEQFF
TRBJ1-6	TRBV2	TRBD1	NA	TGTGCCAGCAGTGATAGTGACAGGGACTTTTCACCCCTCCACTTT	CASSDSDRDFSPLHF
TRBJ1-1	TRBV3-1/TRBV3-2	NA	few	TGTGCCAGCAGCCAAGCGGGGAGGGTCTCGTTGGACACTGAAGCTTTCTTT	CASSQAGRVSLDTEAFF
TRBJ1-3	TRBV19	NA	NA	TGTGCCAGTAGTATCCCGGCTGGACCCACCTCTGGAAACACCATATATTTT	CASSIPAGPTSGNTIYF
TRBJ2-3	TRBV3-1/TRBV3-2	TRBD2	NA	TGTGCCAGCACCTCGCGCGGGGGGGCCATAGATACGCAGTATTTT	CASTSRGGAIDTQYF
TRBJ1-5	TRBV7-2	NA	NA	TGTGCCAGCAGCTTAGGGGGCCACAATCAGCCCCAGCATTTT	CASSLGGHNQPQHF
TRBJ2-7	TRBV11-3	TRBD1	NA	TGTGCCAGCAGCTCCTCGGGACAGGGTACTGGGGAGCAGTACTTC	CASSSSGQGTGEQYF
TRBJ2-1	TRBV5-8	NA	NA	TGTGCCAGCAGCTTTAACTGGGGCAATGAGCAGTTCTTC	CASSFNWGNEQFF
TRBJ2-1	TRBV10-2	TRBD2	NA	TGCGCCAGCATTTCCGGGACTAGCAGAAATGAGCAGTTCTTC	CASISGTSRNEQFF
TRBJ1-2	TRBV9	NA	NA	TGTGCCAGCAGCGTAGATCCCCATCTGGGATTAGCTAACTATGGCTACACCTTC	CASSVDPHLGLANYGYTF
TRBJ2-1	TRBV2	TRBD2	NA	TGTGCCAGCAGACTACTAGCGGGAGGGCGCAATGAGCAGTTCTTC	CASRLLAGGRNEQFF
TRBJ1-4	TRBV6-5	NA	NA	TGTGCCAGCAGTTACCAGGGGCGCGAAAAACTGTTTTTT	CASSYQGREKLFF
TRBJ1-1	TRBV7-9	NA	NA	TGTGCCAGCAGCCCGGGCCCCGGGGACACTGAAGCTTTCTTT	CASSPGPGDTEAFF
TRBJ1-5	TRBV27	TRBD1	NA	TGTGCCAGCAGCCGGACAGGGGCCTTTAATCAGCCCCAGCATTTT	CASSRTGAFNQPQHF
TRBJ1-1	TRBV3-1/TRBV3-2	NA	NA	TGTGCCAGCAGCCCGACCAGGGCCACTGAAGCTTTCTTT	CASSPTRATEAFF
TRBJ1-1	TRBV9	TRBD1	few	TGTGCCAGCAGCGTAGAGGGACAGGGGGTCACTGAAGCTTTCTTT	CASSVEGQGVTEAFF
TRBJ2-5	TRBV25-1	NA	NA	TGTGCCAGCAGTGAAGCTCAGGGACTGAAAATGGCGGAGACCCAGTACTTC	CASSEAQGLKMAETQYF
TRBJ2-7	TRBV14	NA	NA	TGTGCCAGCAGCCAGGACAGCTCCTACGAGCAGTACTTC	CASSQDSSYEQYF
TRBJ1-1	TRBV5-1	NA	NA	TGCGCCAGCAGCTTGTATAGGGGTCGGACTGAAGCTTTCTTT	CASSLYRGRTEAFF
TRBJ1-1	TRBV27	NA	NA	TGTGCCAGCATCGATCCGAACACTGAAGCTTTCTTT	CASIDPNTEAFF
TRBJ1-2	TRBV2	NA	NA	TGTGCCAGCCAGAAGGGGGGTAGGGGCCCACGGAGTGGCTACACCTTC	CASQKGGRGPRSGYTF
TRBJ2-2	TRBV11-2	TRBD1	NA	TGTGCCAGCAGCCGGAGGAGGACAGGGTACGCCGGGGAGCTGTTTTTT	CASSRRRTGYAGELFF
TRBJ2-3	TRBV10-1	TRBD2	NA	TGCGCCAGCAGTGAGTCAGCAAGCGGGGTTGATACGCAGTATTTT	CASSESASGVDTQYF
TRBJ2-5	TRBV10-2	TRBD2	NA	TGCGCCAGCAAAACTAGCGGGAGGGGGGAGACCCAGTACTTC	CASKTSGRGETQYF
TRBJ2-3	TRBV7-8	NA	NA	TGTGCCAGCAGTATTAGCTCAGATACGCAGTATTTT	CASSISSDTQYF
TRBJ2-1	TRBV6-5	NA	once	TGTGCCAGCAGTTACTCCTCGCCAGGCTACAATGAGCAGTTCTTC	CASSYSSPGYNEQFF
TRBJ2-1	TRBV14	NA	NA	TGTGCCAGCAGCCAAAGGACCGCCGTTCGCTCCTACAATGAGCAGTTCTTC	CASSQRTAVRSYNEQFF
TRBJ2-6	TRBV19	NA	NA	TGTGCCAGTAGTACCTCTGGGGCCAACGTCCTGACTTTC	CASSTSGANVLTF
TRBJ1-5	TRBV19	NA	NA	TGTGCCAGTCGACCTGGAAATCAGCCCCAGCATTTT	CASRPGNQPQHF
TRBJ2-3	TRBV10-1	TRBD1	NA	TGCGCCAGCAGAGGGACAGGGCTAACAGATACGCAGTATTTT	CASRGTGLTDTQYF
TRBJ2-5	TRBV27	NA	NA	TGTGCCAGCAGTTTTGAAGTCCAGTACTTC	CASSFEVQYF
TRBJ2-1	TRBV24-1	NA	once	TGTGCCACGGCGAATGCCAATGAGCAGTTCTTC	CATANANEQFF
TRBJ1-1	TRBV2	NA	NA	TGTGCCAGCAGTACAGAATCGAACACTGAAGCTTTCTTT	CASSTESNTEAFF
TRBJ2-1	TRBV20-1	NA	NA	TGCAGTGCTAGAACCCGCCGTGAGCAGTTCTTC	CSARTRREQFF
TRBJ1-2	TRBV19	NA	NA	TGTGCCAGTAGTTCATCCGACAGGAGCCCCTATGGCTACACCTTC	CASSSSDRSPYGYTF
TRBJ2-1	TRBV5-1	TRBD2	NA	TGCGCCAGCAGCCTATCCCTAGCGGGAGGGTCCAATGAGCAGTTCTTC	CASSLSLAGGSNEQFF
TRBJ2-2	TRBV10-2	TRBD2	NA	TGCGCCAGCGCGATAGCGGGAGGCACCGGGGAGCTGTTTTTT	CASAIAGGTGELFF
TRBJ1-5	TRBV6-5	NA	NA	TGTGCCAGTCGACAGGCTAATCAGCCCCAGCATTTT	CASRQANQPQHF
TRBJ1-2	TRBV2	NA	NA	TGTGCCAGCAGAACCGGTGGGGGGGCCGGGGACTATGGCTACACCTTC	CASRTGGGAGDYGYTF
TRBJ1-6	TRBV9	NA	NA	TGTGCCAGCAGCGTAGAGAGCTATAATTCACCCCTCCACTTT	CASSVESYNSPLHF
TRBJ1-1	TRBV30	NA	NA	TGTGCCTGGAGTGGTAGGATCACTGAAGCTTTCTTT	CAWSGRITEAFF
TRBJ1-5	TRBV10-1	NA	NA	TGCGCCAGCAGTGCAGGACAGACTAATCAGCCCCAGCATTTT	CASSAGQTNQPQHF
TRBJ2-2	TRBV15	TRBD1	NA	TGTGCCACCAGCGCCCGGACAGGGGGCAACGTCGGGGAGCTGTTTTTT	CATSARTGGNVGELFF
TRBJ2-1	TRBV5-1	NA	NA	TGCGCCAGCAGCTTGGCCAACGGAGGAGGACGGAGCTCCTACAATGAGCAGTTCTTC	CASSLANGGGRSSYNEQFF
TRBJ2-2	TRBV28	TRBD2	NA	TGTGCCAGCTCAAGATCAATGGGACTAGCGGGAGGCGGGGAGCTGTTTTTT	CASSRSMGLAGGGELFF
TRBJ2-7	TRBV5-5	NA	NA	TGTGCCAGCAGTCTTTTACAGGGACCTTACGAGCAGTACTTC	CASSLLQGPYEQYF
TRBJ1-1	TRBV12-3/TRBV12-4	NA	NA	TGTGCCAGCAGTTTACGTGTAGCTTTCTTT	CASSLRVAFF
TRBJ1-1	TRBV12-5	NA	NA	TGTGCTAGTGGTTTGGTACCGTCCTGGACTGAAGCTTTCTTT	CASGLVPSWTEAFF
TRBJ2-1	TRBV29-1	NA	NA	TGCAGCGTTGTTGGCCTGCGGCTCTCCTACAATGAGCAGTTCTTC	CSVVGLRLSYNEQFF
TRBJ2-3	TRBV11-3	TRBD2	NA	TGTGCCAGCAGCTTAGGAGTAGCGGGGGCCCGCACAGATACGCAGTATTTT	CASSLGVAGARTDTQYF
TRBJ2-2	TRBV7-9	NA	NA	TGTGCCAGCAGCTCCTTAGGCGGGGAGCTGTTTTTT	CASSSLGGELFF
TRBJ1-2	TRBV6-5	TRBD1	NA	TGTGCCACCAGACAGGGGCTTAACTATGGCTACACCTTC	CATRQGLNYGYTF
TRBJ1-2	TRBV6-5	TRBD1	NA	TGTGCCACCTTCTATAGGGGACAGAGGAAGGAGGGCTACACCTTC	CATFYRGQRKEGYTF
TRBJ1-2	TRBV7-9	TRBD1	NA	TGTGCCAGCAGCGAGACAGGGAGAGAAGGCTACACCTTC	CASSETGREGYTF
TRBJ1-4	TRBV2	NA	once	TGTGCCAGCGGAACTACCTTTAATGAAAAACTGTTTTTT	CASGTTFNEKLFF
TRBJ1-6	TRBV14	TRBD1	NA	TGTGCCAGCAGTTTACAGGGGGCTATGTATAATTCACCCCTCCACTTT	CASSLQGAMYNSPLHF
TRBJ2-6	TRBV5-6	TRBD2	NA	TGTGCCAGCAGCCCCCCGGGCGGGAGGATTGATTCTGGGGCCAACGTCCTGACTTTC	CASSPPGGRIDSGANVLTF
TRBJ2-1	TRBV11-3	NA	NA	TGTGCCAGCCAGGGGAGCTCCTACAATGAGCAGTTCTTC	CASQGSSYNEQFF